Shown below are 7 T cell receptor beta chains from a single sample sequenced in a study of PD-1 blockade in classical Hodgkin lymphoma. Every one of the patients relapsed after autologous stem cell transplantation (brentuximab vedotin exposure was variable). Profiling relied on immunoSEQ multiplex PCR, and the TCRdb table lists in-frame clones only, not all of them. In the table there are tens of thousands of clones, approximately 70% of which are singletons. Sequenced material: peripheral blood mononuclear cells (PBMCs), taken at baseline. These receptor sequences come from a human donor with classical Hodgkin lymphoma.

V is TRBV6-5 and J is TRBJ1-2, with 9 positions matching TRBD1. V was clipped by 7 bases and J by 2 bases; unmatched bases: 2. Germline values: CDR1 MNHEY, CDR2 SVGAGI. This CDR3 spans 13 amino acids. CDR3 amino acids: CASIGTGNYGYTF. The CDR3 bases are TGTGCCAGCATTGGGACAGGGAACTATGGCTACACCTTC.

V and J are TRBV27 and TRBJ1-1, with a weak D call TRBD1 (5 bases). Trimming stripped 3 bases from V and 5 bases from J, with 10 bases between. Germline V lookup: CDR1 MNHEY, CDR2 SMNVEV (reference sequence). The CDR3 runs 13 residues. The CDR3 protein is CASSFRARTEAFF. The CDR3 DNA is TGTGCCAGCAGTTTCAGGGCAAGGACTGAAGCTTTCTTT.

The chain combines TRBV7-9 with TRBJ2-5; D is ambiguous. The end of the DNA is better explained by TRBJ2-7, so the J call may be wrong. The CDR3 totals 17 residues. The germline V gene encodes CDR1 SEHNR and CDR2 FQNEAQ (reference sequence). Written as DNA, the CDR3 is TGTGCCAGCAGCTTAGCAACCGGGCCCCTACGTTTATACGAGCAGTACTTC. This codes for CASSLATGPLRLYEQYF.

The chain is built from TRBV9 and TRBJ2-3; the D is unclear. The CDR3 has 14 residues. V lost 0 bases and J lost 2, with 7 bases in between. CDR1 is SGDLS and CDR2 is YYNGEE in the germline V gene. The CDR3 nucleotides are TGTGCCAGCAGCGTAGCTCCGGCCACAGATACGCAGTATTTT. It specifies CASSVAPATDTQYF.

In its sample, this clone was seen a few times. The gene calls are TRBV25-1 and TRBJ1-1; 9 bases are a match to TRBD1. V lost 5 bases and J lost 12; bases outside the gene matches: 10. The CDR3 extends over 13 amino acids. CDR1 and CDR2 from the germline V gene are MGHDK and SYGVNS. Here the CDR3 DNA reads TGTGCCAGCAGTCAAGGGGGACAGGGAGTAACTTTCTTT. This sequence encodes CASSQGGQGVTFF.

V gene TRBV5-6 combines with J gene TRBJ1-1; 8 nucleotides align to TRBD1. The CDR3 is 16 residues long. Per the germline V gene, CDR1 is SGHDT and CDR2 is YYEEEE. V lost 3 bases to trimming and J lost 4 bases; unmatched junction nucleotides: 11. DNA of the CDR3: TGTGCCAGCAGCTCCCTCCCAGGACAGGGTGGCACTGAAGCTTTCTTT. This translates into CASSSLPGQGGTEAFF.

This clone appeared a single time. The J gene is TRBJ2-3, the V gene TRBV28; possibly TRBD2 for D (6 bases). This CDR3 contains 13 residues. The ends were cut back, 8 bases at V and 0 bases at J, with 9 bases in the middle. The V gene's germline CDR1 is MDHEN and CDR2 SYDVKM. The CDR3 is CASHRGSTDTQYF. DNA of the CDR3: TGTGCCAGCCACCGGGGGAGCACAGATACGCAGTATTTT.